Listed here are 24 T cell receptor beta chains from one sample, sequenced in a study of blood T cell repertoires in COVID-19. The method was immunoSEQ multiplex PCR; TCRdb's version includes in-frame clones alone and lacks a portion of them. The sample records 110,000 or so clones, around 84% being singletons. The sample comprised peripheral blood. These receptors were obtained from a human donor in a cohort sampled during active COVID-19.

This chain uses TRBV3-1 (or the pseudogene TRBV3-2) with TRBJ2-7; no clear D gene. This CDR3 is 13 amino acids long. V shed 5 bases and J shed 6 bases, with 14 bases lying between them. CDR1 LGHDT and CDR2 YNNKEL come from the germline V gene (reference sequence). This CDR3 is CASSLTSRLEQYF. The CDR3 coding sequence is TGTGCCAGCAGCTTAACGAGTCGTCTCGAGCAGTACTTC.

Comment on this clone: In the same sample, other DNA sequences code for this CDR3. V and J are TRBV29-1 and TRBJ1-1; the D is unclear. The CDR3 sequence is 10 residues long. V shed 5 bases and J shed 7 bases, with 8 bases lying between them. CDR1 is SQVTM and CDR2 is ANQGSEA in the germline V gene. The CDR3 reads CSVSPYEAFF. The CDR3 DNA reads as TGCAGCGTTTCTCCTTATGAAGCTTTCTTT. The whole variable domain, filled in from reference TRBV29-1 and TRBJ1-1, reads SAVISQKPSRDICQRGTSLTIQCQVDSQVTMMFWYRQQPGQSLTLIATANQGSEATYESGFVIDKFPISRPNLTFSTLTVSNMSPEDSSIYLCSVSPYEAFFGQGTRLTVV.

This clone was picked up a small number of times. V is TRBV6-2 or TRBV6-3 and J is TRBJ1-5, with 8 bases aligning to TRBD1. CDR1 is MNHEY and CDR2 is SVGEGT in the germline V gene. V lost 5 bases, J lost 15 bases, and 18 bases stayed unmatched. The CDR3 length is 15 residues. CDR3 in DNA: TGTGCCAGCAGTCTACGTCCCGGGACAGGAACGGCGGGGCATTTT. It yields the protein CASSLRPGTGTAGHF.

The V and J genes are TRBV5-1 and TRBJ2-1, with D maybe TRBD2 (5 bases). The V gene lost 5 bases and the J gene lost 0 bases, with 12 bases spanning the gap. In germline, CDR1 is SGHRS, CDR2 YFSETQ. The CDR3 sequence is 15 residues long. CDR3 protein: CASRGEGSSYNEQFF. The DNA for the CDR3 is TGCGCCAGCAGGGGTGAGGGCAGCTCCTACAATGAGCAGTTCTTC.

The CDR3 bases are TGCAGTGCTAGTCTCGTGGGAATTAGCGGGGGCAATGAGCAGTTCTTC. The encoded protein is CSASLVGISGGNEQFF. V and J are TRBV20-1 and TRBJ2-1; 9 bases agree with TRBD2. Germline V CDR1 and CDR2: DFQATT, SNEGSKA (reference sequence). The trim removed 3 bases at V and 6 bases at J, leaving 12 bases unmatched. The CDR3 is made up of 16 amino acids.

The J gene is TRBJ2-7, the V gene TRBV15, with 10 bases matching TRBD1. The V gene end was trimmed by 1 base and the J gene end by 0 bases; junction bases not matched to a gene: 0. Germline CDR1 reads LNHNV; CDR2 reads YYDKDF (reference sequence). CDR3 length equals 15 residues. The CDR3 reads CATSRGTGGSYEQYF. DNA for the CDR3: TGTGCCACCAGCAGAGGGACAGGGGGCTCCTACGAGCAGTACTTC.

The chain couples TRBV7-9 to TRBJ1-4, with TRBD1 as a possible D gene (5 bases). The CDR3 is 14 residues long. Trimming stripped 5 bases from V and 4 bases from J, with 11 bases between. Germline loops: CDR1 SEHNR, CDR2 FQNEAQ (reference sequence). CDR3 coding DNA: TGTGCCAGCAGCCCCGGCGGGGGTAATGAAAAACTGTTTTTT. As protein: CASSPGGGNEKLFF.

The chain combines TRBV6-5 with TRBJ1-2; TRBD1 matches at 7 bases. Germline CDR1 reads MNHEY; CDR2 reads SVGAGI. The ends lost 6 bases at V and 4 bases at J; junction bases unmatched: 5. This CDR3 region has 13 residues. Written as DNA, the CDR3 is TGTGCCAGCAGAACAGGGGAAGGCTATGGCTACACCTTC. Protein sequence: CASRTGEGYGYTF.

J is TRBJ1-6 and V is TRBV28, with 9 bases aligning to TRBD1. The ends lost 3 bases at V and 10 bases at J; junction bases unmatched: 10. CDR3 length: 16 amino acids. CDR1 is MDHEN and CDR2 is SYDVKM in the germline V gene. CDR3 bases: TGTGCCAGCAGTTTTGGGACAGGGAAAGGGAGATCACCCCTCCACTTT. Its translation: CASSFGTGKGRSPLHF. Full variable domain (missing parts from reference TRBV28 and TRBJ1-6): DVKVTQSSRYLVKRTGEKVFLECVQDMDHENMFWYRQDPGLGLRLIYFSYDVKMKEKGDIPEGYSVSREKKERFSLILESASTNQTSMYLCASSFGTGKGRSPLHFGNGTRLTVT.

This chain connects TRBV12-3 or TRBV12-4 to TRBJ1-5; weak D call: TRBD1 (6 bases). The CDR3 runs 13 residues. Between the trimmed V and J ends, which lost 2 bases and 6 bases, there was a span of 8 bases. The CDR3: CASSLRGTQPQHF. The CDR3 DNA is TGTGCCAGCAGTTTAAGGGGGACTCAGCCCCAGCATTTT.

The chain links TRBV21-1 to TRBJ1-1; no check of the table's D call, TRBD1, against the DNA was made. TRBV21-1 constitutes a pseudogene. The CDR3 spans 14 residues. The CDR3 loop reads CASSQGRRNTEAFF. As DNA, the CDR3 is TGTGCCAGCAGCCAGGGGAGAAGGAACACTGAAGCTTTCTTT.

The gene calls are TRBV24-1 and TRBJ1-4, with 10 bases matching TRBD1. This CDR3 spans 14 amino acids. The trim removed 8 bases at V and 8 bases at J, leaving 7 bases unmatched. The germline V gene has CDR1 KGHDR and CDR2 SFDVKD. CDR3 in DNA: TGTGCCACCAAAACGACAGGGGGCAGGGAAAAACTGTTTTTT. This codes for CATKTTGGREKLFF.

This clone showed up just once. V usage is TRBV10-3 and J usage is TRBJ1-1; perhaps TRBD1 as D (5 bases). The length of the CDR3 is 14 residues. CDR1 is ENHRY, CDR2 SYGVKD, per germline. Trimming cost V 10 bases and J 0 bases, with 15 bases left between them. The CDR3 region is CATNTKGLNTEAFF. Written as DNA, the CDR3 is TGTGCCACCAACACGAAGGGGCTGAACACTGAAGCTTTCTTT.

This clone was observed a handful of times. V gene TRBV6-4 combines with J gene TRBJ1-5; no clear D gene. This CDR3 region has 15 residues. Germline CDR1 is MRHNA and CDR2 is SNTAGT. Trimming removed 2 bases from V and 0 bases from J, with 8 bases in between. CDR3 in amino acids: CASSDTRLSNQPQHF. The CDR3 nucleotides read TGTGCCAGCAGTGACACCAGACTTAGCAATCAGCCCCAGCATTTT.

The CDR3 DNA follows: TGTGCCAGCAGCTTAACCAGTCTGGGGGGCGGGGGTAGCAATCAGCCCCAGCATTTT. Its translation: CASSLTSLGGGGSNQPQHF. V is TRBV7-9 and J is TRBJ1-5, with a tentative D call TRBD1 (6 bases). V was trimmed by 2 bases and J by 0 bases, leaving 20 bases between them. This CDR3 is built from 19 residues. Per germline, CDR1 SEHNR and CDR2 FQNEAQ (reference sequence).

V gene TRBV6-2 or TRBV6-3 combines with J gene TRBJ2-1, with D unresolved. V lost 5 bases, J lost 9 bases, and 8 bases lay in between. CDR1 is MNHEY, CDR2 SVGEGT, per germline. The CDR3 is 11 amino acids. CDR3 region: CASSISSEQFF. The CDR3 region has the DNA TGTGCCAGCAGTATATCTAGTGAGCAGTTCTTC.

The rearrangement joins TRBV5-4 to TRBJ2-3; 12 bases agree with TRBD2. CDR1 is SGHNT, CDR2 YYREEE, per germline (reference sequence). Losses at the gene ends were 3 bases for V and 2 bases for J; bases not matched to a gene: 7. The CDR3 totals 17 residues. The CDR3 DNA reads as TGTGCCAGCAGCTCTGGCCTAGCGGGGGGGTTCACAGATACGCAGTATTTT. Protein product: CASSSGLAGGFTDTQYF.

The chain employs TRBV19 and TRBJ2-3; 11 bases align to TRBD1. CDR3 length: 16 amino acids. Germline V gene data show CDR1 as LNHDA and CDR2 as SQIVND (reference sequence). V lost 5 bases and J lost 2; bases outside the gene matches: 6. In DNA form, the CDR3 reads TGTGCCAGTAGTCCTCGGACAGGGGGCTCCACAGATACGCAGTATTTT. Its translation is CASSPRTGGSTDTQYF.

The chain couples TRBV6-6 to TRBJ2-3; 7 bases are a match to TRBD2. The CDR3 spans 13 residues. The V and J ends lost 6 bases and 2 bases, in that order; junction bases with no gene match: 2. Germline loops: CDR1 MNHNY, CDR2 SVGAGI (reference sequence). CDR3 bases: TGTGCCAGCAGGACTAGCTCCACAGATACGCAGTATTTT. Its translation: CASRTSSTDTQYF.

The gene calls are TRBV6-6 and TRBJ2-5; TRBD2 matches 8 bases. With 7 bases clipped from V and 1 base from J, the junction kept 11 bases outside the gene matches. In germline, CDR1 is MNHNY, CDR2 SVGAGI (reference sequence). The CDR3 runs 16 residues. The CDR3 sequence: CASKRRRGDLQETQYF. The CDR3 nucleotides read TGTGCCAGCAAGAGGAGGCGGGGGGACCTCCAAGAGACCCAGTACTTC.

The chain combines TRBV7-2 with TRBJ2-3; 9 bases are shared with TRBD2. There are 16 residues in the CDR3. From germline, CDR1 is SGHTA and CDR2 FQGNSA. V shed 5 bases, J shed 4 bases, and the junction held 10 bases outside the gene matches. The CDR3 coding sequence is TGTGCCAGCAGCCCCGGGAGACTAGCGGACCCAGATACGCAGTATTTT. Translating gives CASSPGRLADPDTQYF.

V usage is TRBV29-1 and J usage is TRBJ1-2; 8 bases align to TRBD1. The CDR3 sequence is 12 residues long. V shed 4 bases, J shed 4 bases, and the junction held 2 bases outside the gene matches. Germline lookup yields CDR1 SQVTM and CDR2 ANQGSEA. Here the CDR3 DNA reads TGCAGCGTTGGGACAGGGACCTATGGCTACACCTTC. Translated, it gives CSVGTGTYGYTF.

The chain couples TRBV7-3 to TRBJ2-1; 7 nucleotides line up with TRBD2. The trim removed 5 bases at V and 3 bases at J, leaving 7 bases unmatched. Germline lookup yields CDR1 SGHTA and CDR2 FQGTGA. The CDR3 loop spans 15 amino acids. The DNA of the CDR3 is TGTGCCAGCAGCCTCATAGCTAGCGGCTACAATGAGCAGTTCTTC. This gives the protein CASSLIASGYNEQFF. Full variable domain (rest looked up from reference TRBV7-3 and TRBJ2-1): GAGVSQTPSNKVTEKGKYVELRCDPISGHTALYWYRQSLGQGPEFLIYFQGTGAADDSGLPNDRFFAVRPEGSVSTLKIQRTERGDSAVYLCASSLIASGYNEQFFGPGTRLTVL.

The chain uses TRBV5-1 and TRBJ2-1, with 8 bases aligning to TRBD1. The CDR3 is 15 residues long. The germline CDR1 and CDR2 sequences are SGHRS and YFSETQ. V lost 0 bases to trimming and J lost 7 bases; unmatched junction nucleotides: 6. The chain's CDR3 is CASSLAAGGGNEQFF. CDR3 bases: TGCGCCAGCAGCTTGGCGGCAGGGGGCGGGAATGAGCAGTTCTTC.